These T cell receptor beta chains were read from a single sample in a study of blood T cell repertoires in COVID-19. Assay used: immunoSEQ multiplex PCR; TCRdb lists only in-frame clones, some missing. The sample includes 180,000 or so clones, roughly 86% of them seen just once. What was sequenced was PBMCs or T cells enriched from blood (not recorded which). The source of these receptors is a middle-aged man with acute COVID-19. The CDR3 runs from the conserved cysteine through the conserved F or W. A D gene is named only where the DNA matches it firmly. Rows give clone size only sometimes, using once, few, many, or a class for an expanded clone.

j_call clone_size v_call d_call cdr3_aa cdr3_nt
TRBJ2-7 NA TRBV6-5 NA CASSPRPGSGQYF TGTGCCAGCAGCCCACGGCCCGGCTCGGGGCAGTACTTC
TRBJ2-3 once TRBV5-1 TRBD2 CASSFVLGGDTQYF TGCGCCAGCAGCTTCGTCCTGGGAGGGGATACGCAGTATTTT
TRBJ1-6 NA TRBV30 TRBD1 CAGHTGGSNSPLHF TGTGCCGGTCATACAGGGGGCAGTAATTCACCCCTCCACTTT
TRBJ2-3 NA TRBV18 TRBD2 CASSPGTSGKADTQYF TGTGCCAGCTCCCCCGGGACTAGCGGGAAAGCAGATACGCAGTATTTT
TRBJ1-6 NA TRBV6-5 NA CASNDGESPLHF TGTGCCAGCAACGACGGGGAATCACCCCTCCACTTT
TRBJ2-5 NA TRBV28 NA CASSHDWYQETQYF TGTGCCAGCAGCCACGACTGGTACCAAGAGACCCAGTACTTC
TRBJ1-1 NA TRBV2 NA CASSLQGNTEAFF TGTGCCAGCAGTTTACAGGGGAACACTGAAGCTTTCTTT
TRBJ2-2 few TRBV10-3 TRBD2 CAIRGTSGINTGELFF TGTGCCATCAGAGGGACTAGCGGGATTAACACCGGGGAGCTGTTTTTT
TRBJ2-2 NA TRBV5-1 TRBD2 CASSLSLAGVETGELFF TGCGCCAGCAGCTTGAGTCTAGCGGGAGTAGAAACCGGGGAGCTGTTTTTT
TRBJ2-7 NA TRBV7-9 TRBD2 CASSFRREGSSYEQYF TGTGCCAGCAGCTTTCGGCGGGAGGGTAGCTCCTACGAGCAGTACTTC
TRBJ2-1 NA TRBV2 NA CASRVETGTLNEQFF TGTGCCAGCAGGGTGGAGACAGGTACTCTGAATGAGCAGTTCTTC
TRBJ1-6 NA TRBV11-2 NA CASSSDGSPLHF TGTGCCAGCAGTTCCGACGGGTCACCCCTCCACTTT
TRBJ2-5 NA TRBV20-1 NA CSASHREETQYF TGCAGTGCTAGTCACAGGGAAGAGACCCAGTACTTC
TRBJ2-7 NA TRBV18 TRBD1 CASSPTRDSGYEQYF TGTGCCAGCTCACCAACCCGGGACAGCGGCTACGAGCAGTACTTC
TRBJ1-4 NA TRBV7-9 NA CASSLGQGGEKLFF TGTGCCAGCAGCTTGGGGCAGGGCGGTGAAAAACTGTTTTTT
TRBJ2-6 NA TRBV15 NA CATSRDEGTRPPSGANVLTF TGTGCCACCAGCAGAGATGAAGGGACTCGCCCTCCCTCTGGGGCCAACGTCCTGACTTTC
TRBJ1-1 NA TRBV7-3 NA CASSLTAGDTEAFF TGTGCCAGCAGCTTAACGGCAGGCGATACTGAAGCTTTCTTT
TRBJ2-7 NA TRBV28 NA CASADRGIHEQYF TGTGCCTCAGCAGATCGGGGGATCCACGAGCAGTACTTC
TRBJ2-2 once TRBV14 NA CASSQVRNTGELFF TGTGCCAGCAGCCAAGTTAGGAACACCGGGGAGCTGTTTTTT
TRBJ2-3 NA TRBV11-2 TRBD2 CASSSPRGRYTDTQYF TGTGCCAGCAGCTCGCCTCGCGGGAGGTACACAGATACGCAGTATTTT
TRBJ2-5 NA TRBV6-5 NA CASTSPRARETQYF TGTGCCAGCACCTCCCCCAGGGCCAGAGAGACCCAGTACTTC
TRBJ2-7 NA TRBV28 TRBD1 CASRTSRTGGEQYF TGTGCCAGCAGAACCTCCCGGACAGGCGGCGAGCAGTACTTC
TRBJ2-1 NA TRBV27 TRBD2 CASNPPQPSGLAAYNEQFF TGTGCCAGCAACCCACCCCAACCCTCCGGACTAGCGGCCTACAATGAGCAGTTCTTC
TRBJ2-7 NA TRBV11-3 NA CASSFPDGNSYEQYF TGTGCCAGCAGCTTCCCGGACGGGAATTCCTACGAGCAGTACTTC
TRBJ2-2 NA TRBV6-5 NA CAIRVDLTGELFF TGTGCCATTCGGGTTGATCTCACCGGGGAGCTGTTTTTT
TRBJ1-5 NA TRBV24-1 NA CATSESPTAVNQPQHF TGTGCCACCAGTGAGTCACCTACAGCTGTGAATCAGCCCCAGCATTTT
TRBJ2-3 NA TRBV6-5 TRBD2 CASSMTSRPDTQYF TGTGCCAGCAGTATGACTAGCCGGCCAGATACGCAGTATTTT
TRBJ2-2 NA TRBV28 TRBD2 CASSLGGLAGLTGELFF TGTGCCAGCAGTTTAGGGGGACTAGCGGGACTAACCGGGGAGCTGTTTTTT
TRBJ2-3 NA TRBV9 NA CASSASSTLTDTQYF TGTGCCAGCAGCGCCTCTAGTACTCTCACAGATACGCAGTATTTT
TRBJ1-1 NA TRBV2 NA CASKGYTEAFF TGTGCCAGCAAGGGGTACACTGAAGCTTTCTTT
TRBJ1-5 few TRBV12-5 NA CACQAGPREPQHF TGTGCTTGCCAGGCAGGGCCTAGGGAGCCCCAGCATTTT
TRBJ1-6 NA TRBV19 TRBD1 CASSPGTGVGNSPLHF TGTGCCAGTAGTCCCGGGACAGGAGTGGGTAATTCACCCCTCCACTTT
TRBJ1-2 NA TRBV12-3/TRBV12-4 TRBD1 CASSSGDRGYTF TGTGCCAGCAGTTCAGGGGACAGGGGCTACACCTTC
TRBJ1-1 NA TRBV4-2 TRBD1 CASSHADRDKDTEAFF TGTGCCAGCAGCCACGCGGACAGGGATAAGGACACTGAAGCTTTCTTT
TRBJ1-2 NA TRBV27 NA CASTSRVGGYGYTF TGTGCCAGCACCTCCCGGGTGGGGGGTTATGGCTACACCTTC
TRBJ2-7 NA TRBV30 NA CACSEGMNYEQYF TGTGCCTGCTCGGAGGGGATGAACTACGAGCAGTACTTC
TRBJ1-6 NA TRBV4-1 TRBD1 CASSHPDRDNSPLHF TGCGCCAGCAGCCACCCGGACAGGGATAATTCACCCCTCCACTTT
TRBJ2-7 NA TRBV4-1 NA CASSQVWARSYEQYF TGCGCCAGCAGCCAAGTTTGGGCCAGGTCCTACGAGCAGTACTTC
TRBJ1-6 few TRBV10-1 NA CASSVGGNSPLHF TGCGCCAGCAGTGTGGGGGGAAATTCACCCCTCCACTTT
TRBJ1-6 NA TRBV7-9 TRBD1 CACQQGSNSPLHF TGTGCCTGCCAACAGGGGAGTAATTCACCCCTCCACTTT
TRBJ2-5 NA TRBV3-1/TRBV3-2 TRBD1 CASTHSGTGDETQYF TGTGCCAGCACCCACTCCGGGACAGGGGACGAGACCCAGTACTTC
TRBJ2-1 NA TRBV19 NA CASSIEASRTYNEQFF TGTGCCAGTAGTATAGAAGCTAGCAGAACGTACAATGAGCAGTTCTTC
TRBJ2-7 NA TRBV21-1 NA CASSKNPGQYF TGTGCCAGCAGCAAAAACCCGGGGCAGTACTTC
TRBJ2-1 NA TRBV15 TRBD2 CATSSRPGLAGLREQFF TGTGCCACCAGCAGTAGACCGGGACTAGCGGGGTTACGGGAGCAGTTCTTC
TRBJ1-2 NA TRBV27 TRBD1 CASSLGGQGLVGYTF TGTGCCAGCAGTTTAGGGGGACAGGGTTTGGTTGGCTACACCTTC
TRBJ2-1 NA TRBV15 NA CATSTSGNNEQFF TGTGCCACCAGCACATCGGGGAACAATGAGCAGTTCTTC
TRBJ2-1 NA TRBV6-2/TRBV6-3 TRBD2 CASSLGLAGGPEEQFF TGTGCCAGCAGTTTGGGACTAGCGGGAGGGCCAGAAGAGCAGTTCTTC
TRBJ2-7 NA TRBV7-2 TRBD1 CASSFGTGAYEQYF TGTGCCAGCAGCTTCGGGACAGGGGCCTACGAGCAGTACTTC
TRBJ1-2 NA TRBV7-9 NA CASSPTRPGSYGYTF TGTGCCAGCAGTCCCACCCGACCCGGGAGCTATGGCTACACCTTC